Described below is a single T cell receptor (beta chain) sequence and its context. Its antigen is currently not known. Nothing much larger sits one base from this clone, and base qualities are not available. This entry comes from a study of blood T cell repertoires in COVID-19 (dated by TCRdb to the early 2020s). Regarding the study in general: The collaborator samples originated in the United States, Italy and Spain and spanned the acute and convalescent phases of COVID-19. The prospective study material was composed of cDNA or gDNA derived from T cells, B-cell-depleted T cells, or PBMCs. The dataset comprised deeply sampled blood TCRbeta repertoires from subjects exposed to, actively infected with, or recovered from COVID-19. The repertoires were made available in a free public database intended to serve as a resource for research on the immune response to SARS-CoV-2. Samples came from the ongoing ImmuneRACE study (first 160 participants) plus 1,254 subjects from 6 global collaborators. Nearly every sample came with metadata listing a de-identified subject ID, COVID-19 status, age in years and sex. Where available, HLA class I and class II types were obtained from metadata supplied by the sample provider rather than from assay-based typing. Results the study describes overall, beyond this receptor: The amount of clinical and demographic metadata varied by source and participant and was provided uncurated.

TCRbeta CDR3 regions were amplified from genomic DNA using the immunoSEQ Assay, a bias-controlled multiplex PCR. The source study handled its data this way. Nucleated cell counts per sample were estimated from amplification of reference gene primers within the assay. Sequence reads were collapsed and filtered to measure the absolute abundance of every unique TCRbeta CDR3 rearrangement. Productive Simpson clonality was computed per sample as the square root of Simpson's diversity index over productive rearrangements. TCRdb limited this immuneACCESS table to in-frame rearrangements with V and J called. A share of clones is missing; checked studies link under half to unresolved V genes, and the rest is unexplained. That table gives V, J and clone size, and the DNA gave D and trimming. In all, the sample holds under 45,000 clones, and about 85% of those were seen once. The top ten hold approximately 23% of the sample.

The CDR3 starts with the cysteine, ends with the phenylalanine, and has 13 residues. Only CDR3 DNA is held: 39 bases, read in frame from base 1. Between the V and J ends, shortened by 0 bases and 2 bases respectively, the junction contains 3 bases. The CDR1 and CDR2 encoded by the germline V gene are SGHVS and FNYEAQ. Collaborating institutions collected whole blood in K2EDTA tubes following their own protocols. For TCRbeta analysis, collaborator samples were shipped as frozen whole blood, as isolated PBMCs, or as DNA extracted from either sample type. The V gene is TRBV7-6 and the J gene is TRBJ2-3; the D gene cannot be resolved reliably. The sequenced material came from peripheral blood. This TCR came from a woman older than 75 in a cohort sampled during active or convalescent COVID-19. The CDR3 sequence is CASSLAVTDTQYF. The nucleotides are TGTGCCAGCAGCTTAGCCGTCACAGATACGCAGTATTTT.